This T cell receptor (beta chain) was sequenced in a study of cytomegalovirus exposure and HLA in healthy donors. This CDR3 contains 16 residues. Germline lookup yields CDR1 LNHDA and CDR2 SQIVND (reference sequence). J was trimmed by 0 bases and V by 4 bases; bases with no gene match: 5. Measured with immunoSEQ multiplex PCR; TCRdb has only the in-frame clones, and not every one. The sample holds about 98,000 clones, roughly 87% seen once. This clone has only a few counts. This TCR derives from a man younger than 35 in good health and CMV-seropositive. The material sequenced was PBMCs. This chain joins TRBV19 and TRBJ2-7; the match to TRBD2 covers 11 bases. The CDR3 reads CASSTPTSGSSYEQYF. The DNA for the CDR3 is TGTGCCAGTAGTACTCCTACTAGCGGGAGCTCCTACGAGCAGTACTTC.